These 21 T cell receptor beta chains were sequenced from one sample in a study of OX40 agonist ivuxolimab in advanced cancers. Method: immunoSEQ multiplex PCR; TCRdb's copy keeps in-frame clones and lacks some. The data hold 53,000 or so clones, with around 77% observed a single time. The sequencing here drew on CD4+ or CD8+ T cells sorted from blood, taken in a trial of the OX40 agonist ivuxolimab. The receptors originated from an adult with an advanced solid tumor such as melanoma, head and neck, liver or kidney cancer.

The V and J genes are TRBV28 and TRBJ2-7; 8 bases are shared with TRBD2. The length of the CDR3 is 14 residues. CDR1 is MDHEN and CDR2 is SYDVKM in the germline V gene. The ends lost 3 bases at V and 3 bases at J; junction bases unmatched: 4. In DNA, the CDR3 is TGTGCCAGCAGTTTCGGGACTAGGGTCTACGAGCAGTACTTC. It codes for CASSFGTRVYEQYF.

The gene calls are TRBV6-4 and TRBJ2-7; 10 bases are a match to TRBD1. V gave up 5 bases and J gave up 4 bases; unmatched junction bases: 2. The germline V gene encodes CDR1 MRHNA and CDR2 SNTAGT. The CDR3 is 13 residues long. CDR3 DNA: TGTGCCAGCAGTAGGGGACAGGGGTACGAGCAGTACTTC. It encodes CASSRGQGYEQYF.

This clone was recorded a few times. The rearrangement uses TRBV5-1 and TRBJ2-7, with TRBD2 as a possible D gene (5 bases). The germline V gene has CDR1 SGHRS and CDR2 YFSETQ. CDR3 length: 11 residues. Trimming removed 7 bases from V and 6 bases from J, with 11 bases in between. The CDR3 loop is CASGGEGEQYF. The CDR3 coding sequence is TGCGCCAGCGGAGGTGAAGGCGAGCAGTACTTC.

The CDR3 DNA follows: TGCGCCAGCAGTCAATCCAGTGCCAGACAGAATCAGCCCCAGCATTTT. Residues: CASSQSSARQNQPQHF. This rearrangement joins TRBV23-1 to TRBJ1-5, with a possible D match to TRBD1 (5 bases). TRBV23-1 is labeled an ORF, and its function is uncertain. The ends were cut back, 0 bases at V and 4 bases at J, with 13 bases in the middle. The CDR3 extends over 16 amino acids.

The chain is built from TRBV27 and TRBJ2-7; 10 bases match TRBD2. CDR1 is MNHEY and CDR2 is SMNVEV in the germline V gene (reference sequence). V lost 8 bases and J lost 6; bases outside the gene matches: 7. The CDR3 spans 13 residues. DNA for the CDR3: TGTGCCAGCTGGAAGCGGGAGGGCCTCGAGCAGTACTTC. Its translation: CASWKREGLEQYF.

The chain has TRBV28 and TRBJ1-5; a possible D gene is TRBD1 (5 bases). CDR3 length: 15 amino acids. Trimming took 6 bases from V and 5 from J, leaving 17 bases between them. The germline V gene has CDR1 MDHEN and CDR2 SYDVKM. CDR3 bases: TGTGCCAGCAGGACCGGGACCCAAGTTTATCAGCCCCAGCATTTT. The encoded protein is CASRTGTQVYQPQHF.

This clone occurred a few times. V usage is TRBV19 and J usage is TRBJ2-2; 9 bases are shared with TRBD2. V lost 3 bases and J lost 1; bases outside the gene matches: 6. Germline V gives CDR1 LNHDA, CDR2 SQIVND (reference sequence). The CDR3 extends over 17 amino acids. In DNA form, the CDR3 reads TGTGCCAGTAGTATGCCGACGACTAGCGGGAACACCGGGGAGCTGTTTTTT. Its protein product is CASSMPTTSGNTGELFF.

The V gene is TRBV5-8, the J gene TRBJ1-1; possibly TRBD1 for D (5 bases). Germline V CDR1 and CDR2: SGHTS, YDEGEE. The CDR3 extends over 13 amino acids. V lost 4 bases, J lost 4 bases, and 11 bases lay in between. The CDR3 bases are TGTGCCAGCAGCCGGGGGGTTGGCACTGAAGCTTTCTTT. Translated: CASSRGVGTEAFF.

This chain joins TRBV28 and TRBJ1-1, with D perhaps matching TRBD1 (6 bases). This CDR3 is built from 16 residues. Trimming left V 3 bases short and J 6 bases short, with 20 bases between. Germline V gene lookup returns CDR1 MDHEN and CDR2 SYDVKM. CDR3 loop: CASSLGGGTHGAEAFF. DNA for the CDR3: TGTGCCAGCAGTTTGGGAGGGGGGACCCATGGCGCTGAAGCTTTCTTT.

The sample holds a few counts of this clone. Relative to the germline gene, one junction end is altered; a read error may explain this. V usage is TRBV6-1 and J usage is TRBJ1-6; D gene ambiguous. The germline V gene has CDR1 MNHNS and CDR2 SASEGT. CDR3 size: 13 residues. CDR3 bases: TGTGCCAGCAGTGAATATGGACCTACTGCCCAGGTATTT. It specifies CASSEYGPTAQVF.

The CDR3 here is CASSLGGVTNEKLFF. In nucleotides, the CDR3 is TGTGCCAGCAGCTTAGGTGGGGTAACTAATGAAAAACTGTTTTTT. The V and J genes are TRBV7-9 and TRBJ1-4; D call uncertain. Germline CDR1 reads SEHNR; CDR2 reads FQNEAQ (reference sequence). This CDR3 spans 15 amino acids. Between the trimmed V and J ends, which lost 1 base and 1 base, there was a span of 7 bases.

A few counts support this clone. The chain joins TRBV6-1 to TRBJ1-2, with D perhaps TRBD1 (6 bases). This CDR3 region has 13 residues. V was pared by 7 bases and J by 2 bases, with 11 bases between. Germline loops: CDR1 MNHNS, CDR2 SASEGT. The CDR3 loop is CASTTDRNYGYTF. CDR3 DNA: TGTGCCAGCACCACGGACAGAAACTATGGCTACACCTTC.

The rearrangement links TRBV19 to TRBJ2-7; TRBD1 or TRBD2 may be the D gene (5 bases each). CDR1 and CDR2 from the germline V gene are LNHDA and SQIVND (reference sequence). V gave up 9 bases and J gave up 7 bases, with 28 bases separating them. CDR3 length: 16 amino acids. This CDR3 is CARLHDPGPRPGEQYF. CDR3 nucleotides: TGTGCCAGACTCCACGACCCGGGACCACGACCGGGGGAGCAGTACTTC.

This sequence joins TRBV1 and TRBJ1-1. TRBV1 is a pseudogene segment. This CDR3 has 14 amino acids. DNA of the CDR3: TGCACCAGCAGCCAAGGACGGACGAACACTGAAGCTTTCTTT. It specifies CTSSQGRTNTEAFF.

CDR3 DNA sequence: TGTGCCAGCCAAGGGGGGGACAACACTGAAGCTTTCTTT. Translated, it gives CASQGGDNTEAFF. This chain links TRBV7-3 with TRBJ1-1, with a weak D call TRBD1 (6 bases). The CDR3 spans 13 residues. Deletions cut 8 bases from V and 2 bases from J, with 12 bases between. The germline V gene has CDR1 SGHTA and CDR2 FQGTGA.

The genes are TRBV6-1 and TRBJ2-7, with 7 bases identical to TRBD1. Trimming at V came to 11 bases and at J to 4 bases, leaving 11 bases not matched to a gene. The length of the CDR3 is 13 residues. From germline, CDR1 is MNHNS and CDR2 SASEGT. CDR3 DNA sequence: TGTGCCGGGGAGAGGGACAGCGGATACGAGCAGTACTTC. Protein product: CAGERDSGYEQYF.

By share, this clone ranks as medium-sized. The J gene is TRBJ1-2, the V gene TRBV7-2; TRBD1 matches 7 bases. Trimming removed 4 bases from V and 7 bases from J; junction bases left unmatched: 9. From germline, CDR1 is SGHTA and CDR2 FQGNSA. CDR3 length: 14 residues. The CDR3 nucleotides are TGTGCCAGCAGCTCTCAGACAGGGAGGGGTGGCTACACCTTC. This encodes CASSSQTGRGGYTF. The variable domain in full, with the rest retrieved from reference TRBV7-2 and TRBJ1-2, is GAGVSQSPSNKVTEKGKDVELRCDPISGHTALYWYRQSLGQGLEFLIYFQGNSAPDKSGLPSDRFSAERTGGSVSTLTIQRTQQEDSAVYLCASSSQTGRGGYTFGSGTRLTVV.

J is TRBJ1-4 and V is TRBV19; D is unclear. Looked up from germline, CDR1 is LNHDA and CDR2 is SQIVND (reference sequence). The CDR3 extends over 14 amino acids. V was cut by 4 bases and J by 8 bases, with 14 bases left in between. CDR3 amino acids: CASSRAERKEKLFF. In DNA, the CDR3 is TGTGCCAGTAGTAGGGCTGAACGGAAGGAAAAACTGTTTTTT.

This clone was found a few times. V is TRBV4-2 and J is TRBJ2-2, with 9 bases identical to TRBD2. Germline CDR1 and CDR2: LGHNA and YNFKEQ. This CDR3 spans 17 amino acids. The junction had 5 bases not matched to a gene; V was cut back by 1 base and J by 2 bases. The CDR3: CASSQVGLASNTGELFF. CDR3 DNA: TGTGCCAGCAGCCAAGTCGGACTAGCGAGTAACACCGGGGAGCTGTTTTTT.

The chain joins TRBV28 to TRBJ1-2, with a tentative D call TRBD1 (6 bases). There are 13 residues in the CDR3. Germline loops: CDR1 MDHEN, CDR2 SYDVKM. V gave up 8 bases and J gave up 4 bases, with 14 bases separating them. This CDR3 is CASLIGGTYGYTF. The CDR3 bases are TGTGCCAGCCTTATTGGGGGCACCTATGGCTACACCTTC.

This sequence joins TRBV7-8 and TRBJ2-5; no clear D. Trimming removed 3 bases at V and 9 bases at J, with 23 bases between. Germline V gene data show CDR1 as SGHVS and CDR2 as FQNEAQ. This CDR3 spans 16 amino acids. CDR3 nucleotide sequence: TGTGCCAGCAGCTTGTCAAGGGCAAGGCGCTTTTTGGCCCAGTACTTC. Translation: CASSLSRARRFLAQYF.